This T cell receptor (beta chain) was sequenced for a study of T cell repertoires in cytomegalovirus infection. General observations from the study: The cumulative frequency of public TCR beta families distinguished individuals who carried CMV together with the relevant HLA.

TCRdb processed the reads anew with MiXCR; each CDR3 protein has one entry. This sample has approximately 600,000 distinct CDR3 sequences; approximately 40% occur once, and the top ten carry around 50%. With respect to this clonotype: Its specificity is not known.

V lost 8 bases and J 7 bases, leaving 6 bases between the germline ends. The CDR3 has 11 residues. The source of this sequence is a human donor in good health (CMV status not recorded). Some clones in this sample may be carry-over from other donors' samples. The specimen was cultured PBMCs, collected from culture after CMV antigen stimulation. This chain links TRBV12-3 or TRBV12-4 with TRBJ1-6, with no clear D. Here the CDR3 reads CASGTNSPLHF. CDR3 nucleotides: TGTGCCAGCGGCACCAATTCACCCCTCCACTTT.